This entry features one T cell receptor (beta chain) sequence. The data derive from a study of OX40 agonist ivuxolimab in advanced cancers. The CDR3 has 18 amino acids. Looked up from germline, CDR1 is LGHNA and CDR2 is YSLEER. With 0 bases removed from V and 0 bases from J, the gap between germline ends came to 15 bases. Profiling relied on immunoSEQ multiplex PCR, and the TCRdb table lists in-frame clones only, not all of them. Of over 50,000 clones listed, roughly 90% are singletons. The chain carries TRBV4-3 and TRBJ2-1, with D unresolved. This material consisted of CD4+ or CD8+ T cells sorted from blood, taken in a trial of the OX40 agonist ivuxolimab. This clonotype originated in an adult with an advanced solid tumor such as melanoma, head and neck, liver or kidney cancer. The CDR3 spells CASSQEVEELSSYNEQFF. CDR3 coding DNA: TGCGCCAGCAGCCAAGAAGTTGAAGAGCTGAGCTCCTACAATGAGCAGTTCTTC.